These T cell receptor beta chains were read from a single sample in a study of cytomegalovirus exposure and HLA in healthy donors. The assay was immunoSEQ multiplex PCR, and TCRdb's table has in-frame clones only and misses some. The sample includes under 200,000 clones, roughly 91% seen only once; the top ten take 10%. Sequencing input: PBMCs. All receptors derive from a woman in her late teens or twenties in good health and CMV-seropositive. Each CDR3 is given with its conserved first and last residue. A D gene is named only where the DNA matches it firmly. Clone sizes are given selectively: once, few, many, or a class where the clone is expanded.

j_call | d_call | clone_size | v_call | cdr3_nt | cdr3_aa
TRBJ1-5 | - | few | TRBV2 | TGTGCCAGCAGAACAGGCAATCAGCCCCAGCATTTT | CASRTGNQPQHF
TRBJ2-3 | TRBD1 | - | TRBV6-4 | TGTGCCAGCAGTGACTCCGGGACAGGGGCAGATACGCAGTATTTT | CASSDSGTGADTQYF
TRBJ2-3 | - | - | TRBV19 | TGTGCCAGTGCACTGGGCGGGGGCACAGATACGCAGTATTTT | CASALGGGTDTQYF
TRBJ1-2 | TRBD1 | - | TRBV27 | TGTGCCAGCAGATCCAGGACAGGGTATGGCTACACCTTC | CASRSRTGYGYTF
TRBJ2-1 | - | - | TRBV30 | TGTGCCTGGAGTGTAGAGGGGGTGGCTCTCTTC | CAWSVEGVALF
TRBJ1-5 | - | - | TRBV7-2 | TGTGCCAGCAGCTCCAGGGGATTCAGCAATCAGCCCCAGCATTTT | CASSSRGFSNQPQHF
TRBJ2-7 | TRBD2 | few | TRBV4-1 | TGCGCCAGCGGAATAGGGACTAGTTGGTACGAGCAGTACTTC | CASGIGTSWYEQYF
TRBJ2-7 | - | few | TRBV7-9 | TGTGCCAGCAGCACTACAGGGTACGAGCAGTACTTC | CASSTTGYEQYF
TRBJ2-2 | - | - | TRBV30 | TGTGCCTGGAGTGTACTAGGGATCACCGGGGAGCTGTTTTTT | CAWSVLGITGELFF
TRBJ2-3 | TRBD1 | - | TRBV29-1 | TGCAGCGTGTATGGACAGGGGTTCACAGATACGCAGTATTTT | CSVYGQGFTDTQYF